The 31 T cell receptor beta chains presented below share a single source sample, sequenced in a study of tumor and adjacent non-tumor tissue in lung cancer. The template was RNA from unsorted bulk tissue. A modified ARM-PCR protocol with three rounds of nested PCR amplified TCRbeta. TCRdb passed the multiplex PCR reads through MiXCR, listing each CDR3 protein once. The data contain 68,000 or so distinct CDR3 sequences, roughly three fifths of them singletons. Source material: lung tumor tissue. The receptors originated from a man in his forties or fifties with non-small cell lung cancer.

This clonotype was seen at least ten times. The gene calls are TRBV11-2 and TRBJ1-4; D uncertain. The V gene lost 5 bases and the J gene lost 0 bases, with 13 bases spanning the gap. Germline CDR1 SGHAT, CDR2 FQNNGV. The CDR3 extends over 16 amino acids. As DNA, the CDR3 is TGTGCCAGCAGCCGACTCTCCGGTGCAACTAATGAAAAACTGTTTTTT. Amino acids: CASSRLSGATNEKLFF. Based on the CDR3 plus reference TRBV11-2 and TRBJ1-4, the full variable domain is EAGVAQSPRYKIIEKRQSVAFWCNPISGHATLYWYQQILGQGPKLLIQFQNNGVVDDSQLPKDRFSAERLKGVDSTLKIQPAKLEDSAVYLCASSRLSGATNEKLFFGSGTQLSVL.

Ten or more counts support this clonotype. The CDR3 DNA is TGTGCCATCAGCGGGACTAGCGGGATCTACGAGCAGTACTTC. It translates to CAISGTSGIYEQYF. The V and J genes are TRBV10-3 and TRBJ2-7; TRBD2 matches 13 bases. The CDR3 consists of 14 residues. In germline, CDR1 is ENHRY, CDR2 SYGVKD. Germline trimming cut 6 bases from V and 3 bases from J; bases unmatched to any gene: 2.

As regards this clonotype: At one boundary the junction diverges from the germline segment, which might be a read error. The chain couples TRBV10-3 to TRBJ2-7; a weak D match, TRBD2 (5 bases). The V gene's germline CDR1 is ENHRY and CDR2 SYGVKD. This CDR3 region has 13 residues. The CDR3 sequence is CAASRESSYGQYF. The CDR3, as DNA: TGTGCCGCCTCTAGGGAGAGCTCATACGGGCAGTACTTC.

The chain links TRBV20-1 to TRBJ2-3; 10 bases match TRBD1. The V and J ends lost 3 bases and 2 bases, in that order; junction bases with no gene match: 2. The germline CDR1 and CDR2 sequences are DFQATT and SNEGSKA (reference sequence). The CDR3 spans 14 residues. The CDR3 loop reads CSASGTGATDTQYF. For the CDR3, the DNA is TGCAGTGCTAGTGGGACAGGGGCCACAGATACGCAGTATTTT.

This clonotype was counted a single time. This may be a read error: a much more frequent sequence differs by one nucleotide. V usage is TRBV4-1 and J usage is TRBJ2-7; D is possibly TRBD1 or TRBD2 (5 bases each). Trimming took off 1 base at V and 8 bases at J, with 18 bases between the two ends. The CDR3 is 15 residues long. Germline CDR1 MGHRA, CDR2 YSYEKL. This chain's CDR3 is CASSQASGTMLKQYF. As DNA, the CDR3 is TGCGCCAGCAGCCAAGCTTCCGGGACGATGCTCAAGCAGTACTTC.

About this clonotype: This may be a read error: a much more frequent sequence differs by one nucleotide. The chain is built from TRBV12-3 or TRBV12-4 and TRBJ2-7, with D possibly matching TRBD2 (6 bases). CDR3 length equals 16 residues. V lost 6 bases and J 3 bases, leaving 21 bases between the germline ends. In nucleotides, the CDR3 is TGTGCCAGCAGCCTACTCGCGCGGGACCCTCGCTACGAGCAGTACTTC. It encodes CASSLLARDPRYEQYF.

Details on this clonotype: One end of the junction varies from germline; a read error may be responsible. The V gene is TRBV10-1, the J gene TRBJ2-5; TRBD1 or TRBD2 may be the D gene (5 bases each). The CDR3 sequence is 14 residues long. Germline CDR1 reads WNHNN; CDR2 reads SYGVQD (reference sequence). The CDR3: CGSSVNMAVGTHYF. The CDR3 DNA sequence: TGCGGCAGCAGTGTTAACATGGCCGTGGGGACCCATTACTTC.

Concerning this clonotype: The conserved phenylalanine or tryptophan normally closing the CDR3 is absent here, so this likely arose from a read error. V and J are TRBV29-1 and TRBJ2-2; no reliable D call. The CDR3 is 12 amino acids. Germline V gene data show CDR1 as SQVTM and CDR2 as ANQGSEA. The V and J ends lost 7 bases and 1 base respectively, with 7 bases between them. CDR3: CSAYKNTGELFI. For the CDR3, the DNA is TGCAGCGCTTATAAGAACACCGGGGAGCTGTTTATC.

This clonotype was counted at least ten times. The DNA of the CDR3 is TGTGCCAGCAGTTTCCGGGCAGGACGATCTTCTGCAACTAATGAAAAACTGTTTTTT. Its protein is CASSFRAGRSSATNEKLFF. The genes are TRBV28 and TRBJ1-4; D is ambiguous. The CDR3 is 19 amino acids. V lost 3 bases to trimming and J lost 0 bases, with 20 bases between them. CDR1 is MDHEN and CDR2 is SYDVKM in the germline V gene.

In this sample, this clonotype turned up many times. The chain is built from TRBV6-1 and TRBJ2-2; D is perhaps TRBD1 (6 bases). The CDR3 spans 17 residues. V lost 5 bases, J lost 6 bases, and 22 bases lay in between. CDR1 MNHNS and CDR2 SASEGT come from the germline V gene. The DNA for the CDR3 is TGTGCCAGCAGTAAGAACTGGGACAACAGGGTCCCCGGGGAGCTGTTTTTT. Translated: CASSKNWDNRVPGELFF.

On this clonotype: One end of the junction is discordant with germline, which a read error may explain. Here the CDR3 reads CASSPGAIGGPGYTDTRYF. The CDR3 DNA reads TGTGCCAGCAGCCCTGGGGCTATCGGGGGGCCGGGATACACAGATACGCGGTATTTT. The gene calls are TRBV4-2 and TRBJ2-3; a possible D gene is TRBD2 (7 bases). Germline loops: CDR1 LGHNA, CDR2 YNFKEQ. This CDR3 spans 19 amino acids.

This chain uses TRBV30 with TRBJ1-4; 8 nucleotides align to TRBD1. Unmatched junction bases numbered 8, after V lost 4 bases and J lost 4 bases. The CDR3 totals 15 residues. CDR1 and CDR2 from the germline V gene are GTSNPN and SVGIG (reference sequence). CDR3 coding DNA: TGTGCCTGGAATGTACCAGGACAGGGTAATGAAAAACTGTTTTTT. Translated, it gives CAWNVPGQGNEKLFF.

Turning to this clonotype: A junction boundary mismatches the germline segment, possibly from a read error. The chain joins TRBV6-2 or TRBV6-3 to TRBJ2-3, with D perhaps TRBD2 (5 bases). The CDR3 has 14 residues. The germline V gene encodes CDR1 MNHEY and CDR2 SVGEGT. Here the CDR3 reads CASREVLNTDTQYF. The CDR3 DNA reads as TGTGCCAGCAGGGAGGTACTAAACACTGATACCCAGTATTTT.

This clonotype appeared a few times. One junction end does not reproduce the germline sequence, and a read error may be involved. The V gene is TRBV29-1, the J gene TRBJ2-2; D unresolved. CDR1 SQVTM and CDR2 ANQGSEA come from the germline V gene. The CDR3 extends over 14 amino acids. The CDR3, as DNA: TGCAGCGTTGAATGTAGCCTGAACAGCGGGGAGCTGTTTTTT. Its protein product is CSVECSLNSGELFF.

Concerning this clonotype: The junction does not match germline at one end; this may be a read error. The chain uses TRBV6-5 and TRBJ2-2, with D possibly TRBD2 on 7 matching bases. The CDR3 is made up of 15 amino acids. CDR1 is MNHEY and CDR2 is SVGAGI in the germline V gene. CDR3 DNA sequence: TGTGCTAGCAGAGCGGGACAAACCCTCACCGGGGAGCTGCTTTTT. This codes for CASRAGQTLTGELLF.

Regarding this clonotype: A clone one base away is much larger, so this may be a read error. The J gene is TRBJ1-2, the V gene TRBV7-9; 7 bases line up with TRBD1. Trimming at V came to 2 bases and at J to 8 bases, leaving 11 bases not matched to a gene. This CDR3 contains 15 residues. Per germline, CDR1 SEHNR and CDR2 FQNEAQ (reference sequence). For the CDR3, the DNA is TGTGCCAGCAGCTTAATCGGGGCAGGGGGTGAGGGCTACACCTTC. Amino acids: CASSLIGAGGEGYTF.

The J gene is TRBJ2-2, the V gene TRBV10-3; D gene ambiguous. V lost 6 bases and J 5 bases, leaving 13 bases between the germline ends. This CDR3 has 14 residues. Germline V gives CDR1 ENHRY, CDR2 SYGVKD. CDR3 loop: CAIREDLDTGELFF. CDR3 nucleotide sequence: TGTGCCATCAGGGAAGACCTTGATACCGGGGAGCTGTTTTTT.

The chain employs TRBV24-1 and TRBJ1-1, with TRBD1 matching 9 bases. This CDR3 spans 14 amino acids. V was pared by 7 bases and J by 4 bases, with 6 bases of the junction left unmatched. Germline CDR1 reads KGHDR; CDR2 reads SFDVKD. Here the CDR3 DNA reads TGTGCCACCAGCTCCGGGACAGGGACCACTGAAGCTTTCTTT. Its protein is CATSSGTGTTEAFF.

The J gene is TRBJ2-1, the V gene TRBV20-1; 8 bases are shared with TRBD2. Germline V gives CDR1 DFQATT, CDR2 SNEGSKA (reference sequence). The CDR3 length is 14 residues. J lost 2 bases, V lost 0 bases, and 0 bases had no gene match. CDR3: CSARELAAYNEQFF. The CDR3 coding sequence is TGCAGTGCTAGAGAACTAGCGGCCTACAATGAGCAGTTCTTC.

To note about this clonotype: Likely a read error: the CDR3 ends without its conserved phenylalanine or tryptophan. The chain joins TRBV29-1 to TRBJ2-7; 8 bases match TRBD1. The CDR3 has 14 amino acids. Germline V gives CDR1 SQVTM, CDR2 ANQGSEA. CDR3 residues: CNVEDPRGRGGQYL. The CDR3 DNA reads TGCAACGTTGAAGACCCCAGGGGGCGAGGAGGGCAGTACCTC.

The genes are TRBV24-1 and TRBJ2-6, with D unclear. The CDR3 is made up of 15 amino acids. The germline V gene has CDR1 KGHDR and CDR2 SFDVKD. Trimming removed 4 bases from V and 2 bases from J, with 8 bases in between. The DNA of the CDR3 is TGTGCCACCAGTGAAACGTCAGCTGGGGCCAACGTCCTGACTTTC. Its translation is CATSETSAGANVLTF.

Remarks on this clonotype: Compared with germline, one end of the junction differs, possibly owing to a read error. The chain recombines TRBV10-3 with TRBJ2-2; the match to TRBD2 covers 7 bases. Germline-derived CDR1 and CDR2 are ENHRY and SYGVKD. CDR3 size: 18 residues. The CDR3 DNA follows: TGCACCATCAGTGAGCGGGGATCCGGACCTACGAACGCCGGGGAGCTGTTTTTT. This codes for CTISERGSGPTNAGELFF.

In the case of this clonotype: One end of the junction varies from germline; a read error may be responsible. V gene TRBV6-1 combines with J gene TRBJ2-7; D may match TRBD1 or TRBD2 (5 bases each). There are 13 residues in the CDR3. Germline V gene lookup returns CDR1 MNHNS and CDR2 SASEGT. CDR3 protein: CASTWGMVYEQHF. The CDR3 DNA reads TGCGCCAGCACCTGGGGGATGGTGTACGAGCAGCACTTC.

About this clonotype itself: A clone one base away is much larger, so this may be a read error. The CDR3 nucleotides are TGCGCCAGCAGCCAAACACCAGGACAGGGGGCCCCCACGACCTACGAGCAGCACTTC. Translating gives CASSQTPGQGAPTTYEQHF. This sequence joins TRBV4-1 and TRBJ2-7; the match to TRBD1 covers 11 bases. The germline V gene has CDR1 MGHRA and CDR2 YSYEKL. The length of the CDR3 is 19 residues.

This rearrangement joins TRBV6-7 to TRBJ2-3; D gene unclear. TRBV6-7 is recorded as an ORF, its role being uncertain. CDR3 length equals 13 residues. This CDR3 is CDTVTGDINTQYF. CDR3 nucleotide sequence: TGTGACACCGTGACGGGTGACATTAATACGCAGTATTTT.

This clonotype was counted at least ten times. The chain has TRBV6-1 and TRBJ2-4, with 8 bases identical to TRBD1. V shed 3 bases and J 5 bases; nucleotides not matched to a gene: 3. Germline CDR1 MNHNS, CDR2 SASEGT. This CDR3 comprises 14 residues. The chain's CDR3 is CASSEGQAQNIQYF. The CDR3 nucleotides are TGTGCCAGCAGTGAGGGACAGGCTCAAAACATTCAGTACTTC.

On this clonotype: A read error may account for a junction end that differs from germline. The V call is TRBV5-4, the J call TRBJ2-1; 8 positions match TRBD1. Germline V lookup: CDR1 SGHNT, CDR2 YYREEE (reference sequence). CDR3 length equals 15 residues. The CDR3 DNA is TGTGCCAGCAACTTGTTACAGGGGGTGGGCAATGAGCAGTTTTTC. It codes for CASNLLQGVGNEQFF.

This clonotype occurred a few times. This may be a read error: a much more frequent sequence differs by one nucleotide. The chain links TRBV14 to TRBJ2-5, with 7 bases matching TRBD1. Germline CDR1 reads SGHDN; CDR2 reads FVKESK. The CDR3 is 14 amino acids. The ends lost 2 bases at V and 2 bases at J; junction bases unmatched: 2. In DNA, the CDR3 is TGTGCCAGCAGCCAAAGCAGGGGGCAAGAGACCCAGTACTTC. Translating gives CASSQSRGQETQYF.

In regard to this clonotype: Since a much larger clone is just one base distant, this may be a read error. This sequence joins TRBV14 and TRBJ1-1; D is ambiguous. Germline CDR1 SGHDN, CDR2 FVKESK. The CDR3 is 13 amino acids. Trimming stripped 6 bases from V and 9 bases from J, with 17 bases between. The CDR3: CASSLSWETKAFF. The CDR3 DNA sequence: TGTGCCAGCAGTCTTTCGTGGGAAACTAAAGCTTTCTTT.

A remark on this clonotype: This may arise from a read error, as a much more abundant clone is one base away. This chain connects TRBV4-1 to TRBJ1-4, with D perhaps matching TRBD1 (5 bases). CDR3 length: 17 residues. Per the germline V gene, CDR1 is MGHRA and CDR2 is YSYEKL. V was shortened by 4 bases and J by 0 bases, with 15 bases between the two germline ends. The CDR3 loop is CASSLEDISTTNEKLFF. The DNA of the CDR3 is TGCGCCAGCAGCCTCGAGGACATCTCTACAACTAATGAAAAACTGTTTTTT.

The CDR3 region is CASSPHTEGTQYF. Written as DNA, the CDR3 is TGTGCCAGCAGTCCGCACACCGAAGGGACCCAGTACTTC. The chain joins TRBV6-6 to TRBJ2-5; D gene uncertain. This CDR3 comprises 13 residues. Germline assignment: CDR1 MNHNY and CDR2 SVGAGI (reference sequence). The V end lost 5 bases, the J end lost 7 bases, and 14 bases lay between the germline ends.